This T cell receptor (beta chain) originates from a study of human T cells and chemical hapten exposure. Via MiXCR, TCRdb re-called the RACE reads, giving one row per CDR3 protein. This table holds around 380,000 distinct CDR3 sequences, more than 4.5% found once. Overall study results and limits: Controls had significantly fewer large CDR3 similarity clusters than were formed by expanded TCRs. PT1 expanded TCR numbers rose with patch test score.

This clonotype was seen many times. The antigen is not known. The CDR3 loop spans 13 amino acids. The V and J ends lost 2 bases and 4 bases respectively, with 6 bases between them. Time point reported: patch test 1, 2 weeks after DPC sensitization. Noted treatment: therapeutic diphenylcyclopropenone sensitization with weekly scalp DPC. The chain is built from TRBV12-3 or TRBV12-4 and TRBJ2-1; D not certain. This specimen was whole blood, taken in connection with sensitization to the hapten diphenylcyclopropenone (DPC). This clonotype was sampled from a woman in her fifties or sixties with alopecia areata. Some clones in this sample may be carry-over from other donors' samples. CDR3 coding DNA: TGTGCCAGCAGTTTATCTAAATACAATGAGCAGTTCTTC. Its protein product is CASSLSKYNEQFF.